Presented here are 30 T cell receptor beta chains from one specimen sequenced in a study of shared clonotypes between healthy human individuals. Method: immunoSEQ multiplex PCR; TCRdb's copy keeps in-frame clones and lacks some. The repertoire holds 500,000 or so clones, with 95% to 97% as singletons. Sequences were obtained from naive CD4+ T cells sorted from blood. Specified subset: CD45RA+ positively selected. Receptor source: a woman aged 25-40 years in good health.

J is TRBJ2-7 and V is TRBV14; 10 nucleotides line up with TRBD2. The CDR3 loop spans 13 amino acids. V shed 5 bases and J 6 bases; nucleotides not matched to a gene: 4. Germline V gene lookup returns CDR1 SGHDN and CDR2 FVKESK. The chain's CDR3 is CASSARLAGEQYF. The CDR3 DNA is TGTGCCAGCAGCGCTCGACTAGCGGGCGAGCAGTACTTC.

The chain has TRBV28 and TRBJ2-2, with TRBD1 matching 8 bases. This CDR3 has 16 amino acids. V was pared by 6 bases and J by 4 bases, with 10 bases of the junction left unmatched. Per the germline V gene, CDR1 is MDHEN and CDR2 is SYDVKM. CDR3 protein: CASRPPSGGITGELFF. CDR3 bases: TGTGCCAGCAGGCCCCCCTCAGGGGGCATCACCGGGGAGCTGTTTTTT.

DNA of the CDR3: TGTGCCAGCAGCAAAGTATGGCCAGGTGGCTACACCTTC. This translates into CASSKVWPGGYTF. This sequence joins TRBV21-1 and TRBJ1-2; TRBD1, the table's D call, lacks a check against the DNA. TRBV21-1 is a listed pseudogene. This CDR3 comprises 13 residues.

This clone was seen a single time. The chain links TRBV18 to TRBJ2-5, with no clear D. With 0 bases removed from V and 2 bases from J, the gap between germline ends came to 10 bases. Germline loops: CDR1 KGHSH, CDR2 LQKENI. The CDR3 loop spans 15 amino acids. The DNA for the CDR3 is TGTGCCAGCTCACCACCAAATAGCAGGCAAGAGACCCAGTACTTC. The encoded protein is CASSPPNSRQETQYF. The variable domain in full, with the rest retrieved from reference TRBV18 and TRBJ2-5, is NAGVMQNPRHLVRRRGQEARLRCSPMKGHSHVYWYRQLPEEGLKFMVYLQKENIIDESGMPKERFSAEFPKEGPSILRIQQVVRGDSAAYFCASSPPNSRQETQYFGPGTRLLVL.

V usage is TRBV7-3 and J usage is TRBJ2-2; D is possibly TRBD1 or TRBD2 (5 bases each). The ends were cut back, 5 bases at V and 7 bases at J, with 11 bases in the middle. The CDR3 extends over 13 amino acids. The V gene's germline CDR1 is SGHTA and CDR2 FQGTGA. The CDR3 sequence: CASSRDGVGELFF. CDR3 nucleotides: TGTGCCAGCAGCCGGGACGGGGTCGGGGAGCTGTTTTTT.

J is TRBJ2-2 and V is TRBV4-1, with 14 positions matching TRBD2. V was pared by 10 bases and J by 5 bases, with 9 bases of the junction left unmatched. Germline CDR1 is MGHRA and CDR2 is YSYEKL. The CDR3 is made up of 16 amino acids. The CDR3 nucleotides read TGCGCCACCTCGGGACTAGCGGGAGTCTTTACCGGGGAGCTGTTTTTT. It translates to CATSGLAGVFTGELFF.

The chain links TRBV28 to TRBJ2-7, with D uncertain. Trimming shortened V by 6 bases and J by 4 bases, and 10 bases separated the two germline ends. The CDR3 runs to 12 residues. In germline, CDR1 is MDHEN, CDR2 SYDVKM. The chain's CDR3 is CASRRTVYEQYF. In DNA, the CDR3 is TGTGCCAGCAGAAGGACCGTTTACGAGCAGTACTTC.

The rearrangement links TRBV25-1 to TRBJ2-7, with a weak D call TRBD1 (6 bases). CDR1 and CDR2 (germline): MGHDK, SYGVNS. With 5 bases removed from V and 0 bases from J, the gap between germline ends came to 14 bases. The CDR3 covers 15 residues. Here the CDR3 DNA reads TGTGCCAGCAGTAAAGCAGGGGCTGCCTCCTACGAGCAGTACTTC. This encodes CASSKAGAASYEQYF.

The V and J genes are TRBV27 and TRBJ2-2; TRBD2 matches 8 bases. The CDR3 has 14 amino acids. V shed 3 bases, J shed 5 bases, and the junction held 2 bases outside the gene matches. Germline values: CDR1 MNHEY, CDR2 SMNVEV (reference sequence). The CDR3 loop is CASSFERETGELFF. The CDR3, as DNA: TGTGCCAGCAGTTTCGAGCGGGAGACCGGGGAGCTGTTTTTT.

To note about this clone: This same CDR3 is encoded by further DNA sequences in the sample. The V call is TRBV6-5, the J call TRBJ1-5; TRBD1 aligns across 8 bases. The CDR3 totals 14 residues. Per the germline V gene, CDR1 is MNHEY and CDR2 is SVGAGI. V was clipped by 4 bases and J by 4 bases; unmatched bases: 3. The CDR3 sequence is CASSLRTGNQPQHF. The CDR3, as DNA: TGTGCCAGCAGTTTAAGGACAGGGAATCAGCCCCAGCATTTT.

This CDR3 is CASSPVLGLAGGYEQYF. The CDR3 region has the DNA TGTGCCAGCAGCCCAGTACTTGGACTAGCGGGAGGCTACGAGCAGTACTTC. The V and J genes are TRBV7-9 and TRBJ2-7, with 14 positions matching TRBD2. This CDR3 is 17 amino acids long. V shed 5 bases, J shed 3 bases, and the junction held 9 bases outside the gene matches. The V gene's germline CDR1 is SEHNR and CDR2 FQNEAQ (reference sequence).

The gene calls are TRBV13 and TRBJ2-7; no clear D. The CDR3 loop spans 14 amino acids. Trimming left V 2 bases short and J 0 bases short, with 8 bases between. Germline V lookup: CDR1 PRHDT, CDR2 FYEKMQ (reference sequence). The CDR3 region is CASSLWAGSYEQYF. CDR3 in DNA: TGTGCCAGCAGCTTATGGGCTGGCTCCTACGAGCAGTACTTC.

The V and J genes are TRBV6-5 and TRBJ2-7, with 10 positions matching TRBD2. V was pared by 6 bases and J by 4 bases, with 9 bases of the junction left unmatched. From germline, CDR1 is MNHEY and CDR2 SVGAGI. This CDR3 region has 15 residues. CDR3 in DNA: TGTGCCAGCAGACCGGGACTAGCGACCGGTTACGAGCAGTACTTC. It is translated as CASRPGLATGYEQYF.

The rearrangement links TRBV7-9 to TRBJ1-2; no firm D call. V lost 6 bases and J lost 8, with 13 bases in between. This CDR3 has 12 residues. Germline lookup yields CDR1 SEHNR and CDR2 FQNEAQ (reference sequence). In DNA form, the CDR3 reads TGTGCCAGCAGTTCGCCCCCGACGGGCTACACCTTC. Translation gives CASSSPPTGYTF.

Only a few counts were recorded for this clone. The same CDR3 also results from other DNA sequences found in this sample. The DNA for the CDR3 is TGTGCCAGCAGCCTGGGGGGAGGTACTGAAGCTTTCTTT. Translated, it gives CASSLGGGTEAFF. The gene calls are TRBV7-9 and TRBJ1-1; the D gene is possibly TRBD1 (5 bases). Germline V gene lookup returns CDR1 SEHNR and CDR2 FQNEAQ (reference sequence). V was shortened by 5 bases and J by 5 bases, with 12 bases between the two germline ends. The CDR3 sequence is 13 residues long.

This clone is a singleton in its sample. This rearrangement joins TRBV6-5 to TRBJ1-2; no firm D call. Trimming pared 7 bases from V and 4 bases from J, leaving 19 bases between. This CDR3 is 15 amino acids long. The germline gives CDR1 MNHEY, CDR2 SVGAGI. CDR3 sequence (DNA): TGTGCCAGCACCCTACAGTGGCCGTCCTCCTATGGCTACACCTTC. It codes for CASTLQWPSSYGYTF.

This clone appeared a single time. The chain joins TRBV15 to TRBJ2-7; a possible D gene is TRBD2 (5 bases). Trimming removed 1 base from V and 2 bases from J, with 12 bases in between. This CDR3 contains 15 residues. Per germline, CDR1 LNHNV and CDR2 YYDKDF (reference sequence). The CDR3 region is CATSRANPGTYEQYF. The CDR3 nucleotides read TGTGCCACCAGCAGAGCCAACCCGGGAACCTACGAGCAGTACTTC.

The chain has TRBV19 and TRBJ1-1; no clear D gene. Trimming shortened V by 8 bases and J by 3 bases, and 10 bases separated the two germline ends. The CDR3 covers 12 residues. CDR1 and CDR2 from the germline V gene are LNHDA and SQIVND (reference sequence). The CDR3 loop reads CASSMGYTEAFF. The CDR3, as DNA: TGTGCCAGTTCTATGGGCTACACTGAAGCTTTCTTT.

The CDR3 sequence: CSGRSGTNTGELFF. Written as DNA, the CDR3 is TGCAGCGGAAGAAGCGGAACGAACACCGGGGAGCTGTTTTTT. The rearrangement links TRBV29-1 to TRBJ2-2, with D tentatively TRBD2 (5 bases). This CDR3 has 14 amino acids. The germline gives CDR1 SQVTM, CDR2 ANQGSEA. The V and J ends lost 7 bases and 0 bases respectively, with 12 bases between them.

This clone was seen only once. The genes are TRBV29-1 and TRBJ2-5; tentative D call: TRBD2 (5 bases). Matching the DNA end better, TRBJ2-7 makes the J call doubtful. This CDR3 is 14 amino acids long. Germline CDR1 reads SQVTM; CDR2 reads ANQGSEA. The CDR3 loop is CSVEGASSVYEQYF. DNA of the CDR3: TGCAGCGTTGAGGGAGCCAGCTCAGTCTACGAGCAGTACTTC.

This clone was found once. The chain joins TRBV18 to TRBJ2-3; weak D call: TRBD2 (5 bases). V gave up 3 bases and J gave up 4 bases, with 8 bases separating them. Germline V gene data show CDR1 as KGHSH and CDR2 as LQKENI. This CDR3 region has 13 residues. The CDR3 protein is CASSPQAADTQYF. CDR3 coding DNA: TGTGCCAGCTCACCGCAAGCGGCAGATACGCAGTATTTT. Looking up the rest from reference TRBV18 and TRBJ2-3 gives the full variable domain: NAGVMQNPRHLVRRRGQEARLRCSPMKGHSHVYWYRQLPEEGLKFMVYLQKENIIDESGMPKERFSAEFPKEGPSILRIQQVVRGDSAAYFCASSPQAADTQYFGPGTRLTVL.

The chain carries TRBV7-8 and TRBJ1-2; D is possibly TRBD1 (5 bases). CDR1 is SGHVS and CDR2 is FQNEAQ in the germline V gene. The V and J ends lost 1 base and 0 bases respectively, with 9 bases between them. The CDR3 loop spans 15 amino acids. Here the CDR3 reads CASSLVGGANYGYTF. CDR3 nucleotide sequence: TGTGCCAGCAGCTTAGTCGGAGGGGCTAACTATGGCTACACCTTC.

The gene calls are TRBV2 and TRBJ1-2, with D possibly TRBD1 on 5 matching bases. The CDR3 is 12 amino acids. Trimming took off 10 bases at V and 8 bases at J, with 17 bases between the two ends. Germline loops: CDR1 SNHLY, CDR2 FYNNEI. CDR3 bases: TGTGCCACCCGAGGTGGGGGGGTCGGCTACACCTTC. Its protein is CATRGGGVGYTF.

This sequence joins TRBV18 and TRBJ2-7; D may be TRBD1 (6 bases). Germline CDR1 is KGHSH and CDR2 is LQKENI. The germline V and J ends were trimmed by 3 bases and 1 base, with 16 bases remaining between them. The CDR3 has 16 amino acids. The CDR3 region has the DNA TGTGCCAGCTCACCGGAGGAACAGGGAATTTCCTACGAGCAGTACTTC. Encoded protein: CASSPEEQGISYEQYF. The full variable domain, its missing parts supplied by reference TRBV18 and TRBJ2-7, is NAGVMQNPRHLVRRRGQEARLRCSPMKGHSHVYWYRQLPEEGLKFMVYLQKENIIDESGMPKERFSAEFPKEGPSILRIQQVVRGDSAAYFCASSPEEQGISYEQYFGPGTRLTVT.

V usage is TRBV6-1 and J usage is TRBJ1-5, with D perhaps TRBD1 (5 bases). Germline V gives CDR1 MNHNS, CDR2 SASEGT. This CDR3 region has 14 residues. With 4 bases removed from V and 4 bases from J, the gap between germline ends came to 11 bases. This chain's CDR3 is CASSGPGGNQPQHF. The CDR3 nucleotides are TGTGCCAGCAGTGGCCCGGGGGGGAATCAGCCCCAGCATTTT.

The chain uses TRBV28 and TRBJ1-2, with D possibly being TRBD1 (6 bases). Germline V gene sequence: CDR1 MDHEN, CDR2 SYDVKM. V dropped 5 bases and J dropped 0 bases, with 13 bases sitting between them. The CDR3 runs 15 residues. The CDR3 loop reads CASSQGFFTNYGYTF. In DNA form, the CDR3 reads TGTGCCAGCAGTCAGGGGTTCTTTACTAACTATGGCTACACCTTC.

This clone was picked up one time. The chain combines TRBV11-2 with TRBJ1-3; no firm D call. Trimming left V 3 bases short and J 2 bases short, with 11 bases between. Germline V lookup: CDR1 SGHAT, CDR2 FQNNGV. The CDR3 has 15 amino acids. The CDR3 loop reads CASSLSPAAGNTIYF. The CDR3 DNA follows: TGTGCCAGCAGCTTGTCTCCGGCAGCTGGAAACACCATATATTTT.

This clone occurred a few times. This chain connects TRBV7-2 to TRBJ2-7; D possibly corresponds to TRBD1 (5 bases). The V gene lost 4 bases and the J gene lost 2 bases, with 9 bases spanning the gap. The CDR3 has 13 amino acids. The germline V gene encodes CDR1 SGHTA and CDR2 FQGNSA. The CDR3 reads CASSYGQPYEQYF. CDR3 DNA sequence: TGTGCCAGCAGCTACGGACAACCCTACGAGCAGTACTTC.

CDR3 coding DNA: TGTGCCAGCAGTGAACAGCCCGAGGACTATGGCTACACCTTC. This translates into CASSEQPEDYGYTF. The chain joins TRBV6-1 to TRBJ1-2; D gene unclear. From germline, CDR1 is MNHNS and CDR2 SASEGT. The CDR3 runs to 14 residues. V was pared by 2 bases and J by 3 bases, with 10 bases between.

The CDR3 bases are TGTGCCAGCAGTCTACTACAGGGGGCTGGGGAGACCCAGTACTTC. This codes for CASSLLQGAGETQYF. The V gene is TRBV2, the J gene TRBJ2-5; 9 bases are a match to TRBD1. The germline V gene has CDR1 SNHLY and CDR2 FYNNEI. This CDR3 has 15 residues. V shed 5 bases, J shed 5 bases, and the junction held 9 bases outside the gene matches.